This TCR beta chain was recorded in a study of radiation and T cells in renal cell carcinoma. General observations from the study: Pretreatment tumor biopsies were lacking, so baseline clonotypes are unknown.

Time point meaning: blood 2 weeks post-SBRT. Treatment defined: 15 Gy SBRT to primary tumor, nephrectomy 4 weeks later. Radiation-treated patients gave blood at baseline, week 2 and week 4. TCRdb's table, derived via immunoSEQ multiplex PCR, lists solely in-frame clones and lacks some. The sample consists of some 75,000 clones, roughly 87% of them appearing once. Germline CDR1 is LNHDA and CDR2 is SQIVND (reference sequence). The CDR3 is made up of 16 amino acids. The V end lost 4 bases, the J end lost 0 bases, and 13 bases lay between the germline ends. A remark on this clone: What it binds is not known.

This receptor was taken from a man in his 60s with renal cell carcinoma. V and J are TRBV19 and TRBJ2-1; D possibly uses TRBD1 or TRBD2 (5 bases each). Sequencing used blood, obtained from a patient whose treatment included radiotherapy and nephrectomy. CDR3 loop: CASSRGGQSSYNEQFF. The CDR3 DNA reads TGTGCCAGTAGTAGGGGCGGGCAAAGCTCCTACAATGAGCAGTTCTTC.